The 15 T cell receptor beta chains listed next were all sequenced from one sample in a study of T cell repertoires in aging, cancer and after chemotherapy. Amplification of TCR beta used genomic DNA extracted from peripheral blood. Multiplex touch-down PCR with TRB-A/B primers amplified rearranged V-D-J TRB sequences. MiXCR, run by TCRdb on the multiplex PCR reads, gives a single entry per CDR3 protein. The profile shows about 5,000 distinct CDR3 sequences, about two fifths of them singletons. Specimen: blood. These receptors originate from a human donor with a blood cancer.

The gene calls are TRBV7-2 and TRBJ2-5; TRBD2 aligns across 9 bases. Per the germline V gene, CDR1 is SGHTA and CDR2 is FQGNSA. The CDR3 runs 16 residues. V gave up 3 bases and J gave up 2 bases; unmatched junction bases: 7. The CDR3 is CASSFSGGVMQETQYF. The CDR3 DNA reads TGTGCCAGCAGCTTTAGCGGGGGAGTTATGCAAGAGACCCAGTACTTC.

This clonotype is judged medium-sized (0.01 to 0.1%). The rearrangement links TRBV5-5 to TRBJ2-2; no clear D. Looked up from germline, CDR1 is SGHKS and CDR2 is YYEKEE (reference sequence). The V end lost 1 base, the J end lost 1 base, and 11 bases lay between the germline ends. The CDR3 extends over 16 amino acids. This CDR3 reads CASSLNSRLNTGELFF. CDR3 nucleotide sequence: TGTGCCAGCAGCTTGAATTCCAGACTGAACACCGGGGAGCTGTTTTTT.

V is TRBV30 and J is TRBJ2-1, with 10 bases lining up with TRBD2. This CDR3 comprises 15 residues. V lost 2 bases, J lost 4 bases, and 5 bases stayed unmatched. Germline CDR1 and CDR2: GTSNPN and SVGIG (reference sequence). Here the CDR3 DNA reads TGTGCCTGGAGTACTACTAGCGGGACTTACAATGAGCAGTTCTTC. The encoded protein is CAWSTTSGTYNEQFF.

The chain is built from TRBV6-1 and TRBJ2-7; 9 positions match TRBD1. V trimming: 5 bases; J trimming: 3 bases; junction bases outside the gene matches: 5. This CDR3 comprises 14 residues. Germline lookup yields CDR1 MNHNS and CDR2 SASEGT. CDR3 region: CASSLRGQGYEQYF. CDR3 DNA sequence: TGTGCCAGCAGTCTCCGGGGACAGGGCTACGAGCAGTACTTC.

This clonotype was seen more than once but under ten times. This chain uses TRBV5-6 with TRBJ2-1, with D tentatively TRBD2 (5 bases). The CDR3 spans 12 residues. Germline values: CDR1 SGHDT, CDR2 YYEEEE. V lost 3 bases to trimming and J lost 10 bases, with 11 bases between them. The CDR3 sequence: CASSSHRGEQFF. CDR3 nucleotides: TGTGCCAGCAGCTCCCATAGAGGGGAGCAGTTCTTC.

The DNA of the CDR3 is TGTGCTTCGGCGGGGACTAGCGGGAGTGGGGGGGCAGATACGCAGTATTTT. It specifies CASAGTSGSGGADTQYF. This chain connects TRBV7-9 to TRBJ2-3, with 14 bases matching TRBD2. The length of the CDR3 is 17 residues. The germline V gene has CDR1 SEHNR and CDR2 FQNEAQ (reference sequence).

The rearrangement joins TRBV6-2 or TRBV6-3 to TRBJ1-1; tentatively, D is TRBD1 (6 bases). Germline V gene data show CDR1 as MNHEY and CDR2 as SVGEGT. The V gene lost 2 bases and the J gene lost 1 base, with 11 bases spanning the gap. This CDR3 has 15 residues. CDR3 in DNA: TGTGCCAGCAGTTACCGAGGACAGCGGAACACTGAAGCTTTCTTT. This encodes CASSYRGQRNTEAFF.

This clonotype showed up just a few times. This sequence joins TRBV12-3 or TRBV12-4 and TRBJ2-3; maybe TRBD1 (6 bases). V shed 7 bases and J shed 0 bases, with 11 bases lying between them. The CDR3 covers 14 residues. CDR3 in amino acids: CASMMGQSTDTQYF. CDR3 sequence (DNA): TGTGCCAGCATGATGGGACAAAGCACAGATACGCAGTATTTT.

J is TRBJ1-6 and V is TRBV19, with D possibly being TRBD1 (5 bases). The V and J ends lost 6 bases and 5 bases respectively, with 11 bases between them. There are 14 residues in the CDR3. Germline loops: CDR1 LNHDA, CDR2 SQIVND (reference sequence). The chain's CDR3 is CASRSGTDNSPLHF. For the CDR3, the DNA is TGTGCCAGTAGGTCCGGGACGGATAATTCACCCCTCCACTTT.

To note about this clonotype: The CDR3 carries no conserved terminal phenylalanine or tryptophan, so it likely arises from a read error. V and J are TRBV6-5 and TRBJ2-1, with D perhaps matching TRBD2 (5 bases). The CDR3 covers 15 residues. The V gene's germline CDR1 is MNHEY and CDR2 SVGAGI. V lost 7 bases and J lost 0, with 13 bases in between. The CDR3 here is CASKGSASSYNEQFL. CDR3 DNA sequence: TGTGCCAGCAAAGGTAGCGCAAGCTCCTACAATGAGCAGTTCTTA.

The chain recombines TRBV6-4 with TRBJ2-1; D ambiguous. The CDR3 consists of 17 residues. V was trimmed by 0 bases and J by 0 bases, leaving 12 bases between them. CDR1 and CDR2 from the germline V gene are MRHNA and SNTAGT. CDR3 in DNA: TGTGCCAGCAGTGACTCGATAAGGTTTGACTCCTACAATGAGCAGTTCTTC. It encodes CASSDSIRFDSYNEQFF.

This clonotype was observed a handful of times. The chain links TRBV18 to TRBJ2-5, with no clear D. CDR1 and CDR2 from the germline V gene are KGHSH and LQKENI. V lost 2 bases and J 1 base, leaving 11 bases between the germline ends. CDR3 length equals 15 residues. CDR3 coding DNA: TGTGCCAGCTCACCATACGGTTACAGCCAAGAGACCCAGTACTTC. Amino acids: CASSPYGYSQETQYF.

The rearrangement joins TRBV12-3 or TRBV12-4 to TRBJ2-6; 7 positions agree with TRBD1. The CDR3 has 20 residues. Trimming at V came to 4 bases and at J to 1 base, leaving 16 bases not matched to a gene. The CDR3 bases are TGTGCCAGCAGTTGGCCACCTTACAGGGGTCTCTTATCTGGGGCCAACGTCCTGACTTTC. This encodes CASSWPPYRGLLSGANVLTF.

This clonotype was counted between two and nine times. This rearrangement joins TRBV6-2 or TRBV6-3 to TRBJ1-2, with TRBD1 as a possible D gene (5 bases). CDR1 is MNHEY and CDR2 is SVGEGT in the germline V gene. Trimming shortened V by 2 bases and J by 5 bases, and 6 bases separated the two germline ends. The CDR3 spans 12 residues. In DNA, the CDR3 is TGTGCCAGCAGTTACGGACATTATGGCTACACCTTC. As protein: CASSYGHYGYTF.

This clonotype was seen more than once but under ten times. The gene calls are TRBV19 and TRBJ2-1; maybe TRBD1 (6 bases). V lost 3 bases and J 2 bases, leaving 11 bases between the germline ends. The CDR3 covers 15 residues. CDR1 is LNHDA, CDR2 SQIVND, per germline (reference sequence). CDR3 residues: CASSIRGQPYNEQFF. CDR3 nucleotide sequence: TGTGCCAGTAGTATTAGGGGACAACCCTACAATGAGCAGTTCTTC. Based on the CDR3 plus reference TRBV19 and TRBJ2-1, the full variable domain is DGGITQSPKYLFRKEGQNVTLSCEQNLNHDAMYWYRQDPGQGLRLIYYSQIVNDFQKGDIAEGYSVSREKKESFPLTVTSAQKNPTAFYLCASSIRGQPYNEQFFGPGTRLTVL.